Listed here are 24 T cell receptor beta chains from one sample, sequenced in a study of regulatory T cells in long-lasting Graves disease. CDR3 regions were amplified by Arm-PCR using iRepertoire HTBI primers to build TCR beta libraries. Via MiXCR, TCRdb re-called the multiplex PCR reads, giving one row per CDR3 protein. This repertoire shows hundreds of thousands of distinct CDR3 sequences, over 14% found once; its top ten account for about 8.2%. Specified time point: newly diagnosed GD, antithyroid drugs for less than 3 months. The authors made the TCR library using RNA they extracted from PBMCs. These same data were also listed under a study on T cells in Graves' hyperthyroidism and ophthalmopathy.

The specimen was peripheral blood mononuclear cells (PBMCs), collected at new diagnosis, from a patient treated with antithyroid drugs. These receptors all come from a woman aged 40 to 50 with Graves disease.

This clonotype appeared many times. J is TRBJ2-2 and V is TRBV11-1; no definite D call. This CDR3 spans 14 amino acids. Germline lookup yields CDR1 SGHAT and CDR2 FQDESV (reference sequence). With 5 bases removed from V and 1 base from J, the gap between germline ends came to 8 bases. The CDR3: CASSRIVNTGELFF. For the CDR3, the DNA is TGTGCCAGCAGCCGGATAGTGAACACCGGGGAGCTGTTTTTT.

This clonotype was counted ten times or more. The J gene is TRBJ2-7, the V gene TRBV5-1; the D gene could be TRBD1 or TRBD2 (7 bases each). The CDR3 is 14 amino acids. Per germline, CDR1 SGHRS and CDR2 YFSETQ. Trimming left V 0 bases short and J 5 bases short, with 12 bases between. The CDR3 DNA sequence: TGCGCCAGCAGCTTGGAGGGAGGGGGCCACGAGCAGTACTTC. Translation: CASSLEGGGHEQYF.

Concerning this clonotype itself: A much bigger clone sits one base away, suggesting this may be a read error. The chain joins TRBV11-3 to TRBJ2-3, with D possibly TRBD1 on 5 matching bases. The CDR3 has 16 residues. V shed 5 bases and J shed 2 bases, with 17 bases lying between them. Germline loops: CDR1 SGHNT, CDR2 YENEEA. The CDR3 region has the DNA TGTGCCAGCAGCCCCCAGGGTCGGTTCACCACAGATACGCAGTATTTT. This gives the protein CASSPQGRFTTDTQYF.

As DNA, the CDR3 is TGTGCCAGCAGTTGGACTAGCGGGAGATTGAATGAGCAGTTCTTC. Protein sequence: CASSWTSGRLNEQFF. The chain links TRBV6-9 to TRBJ2-1; TRBD2 aligns across 13 bases. With 4 bases clipped from V and 7 bases from J, the junction kept 4 bases outside the gene matches. Germline V gene lookup returns CDR1 MNHGY and CDR2 SVAAGI. The CDR3 has 15 residues.

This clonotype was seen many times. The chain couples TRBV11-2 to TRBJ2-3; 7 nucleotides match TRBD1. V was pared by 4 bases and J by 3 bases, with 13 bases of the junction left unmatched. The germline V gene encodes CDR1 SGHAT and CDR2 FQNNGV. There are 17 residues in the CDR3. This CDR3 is CASSYTPGQIQTDTQYF. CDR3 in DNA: TGTGCCAGCAGCTACACTCCGGGACAGATACAAACAGATACGCAGTATTTT.

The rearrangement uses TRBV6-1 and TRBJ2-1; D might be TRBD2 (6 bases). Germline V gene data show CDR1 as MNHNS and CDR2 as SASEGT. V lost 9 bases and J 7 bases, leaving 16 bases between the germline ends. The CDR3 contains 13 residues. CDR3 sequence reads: CASRDLHLNEQFF. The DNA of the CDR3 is TGTGCCAGTCGGGACTTACATCTTAATGAGCAGTTCTTC.

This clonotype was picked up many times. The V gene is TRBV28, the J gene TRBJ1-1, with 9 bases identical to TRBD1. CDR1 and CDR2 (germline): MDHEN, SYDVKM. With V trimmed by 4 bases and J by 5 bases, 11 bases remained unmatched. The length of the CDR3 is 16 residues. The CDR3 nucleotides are TGTGCCAGCAGTTCCATTTCGGGACAGGGAAGGACTGAAGCTTTCTTT. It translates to CASSSISGQGRTEAFF.

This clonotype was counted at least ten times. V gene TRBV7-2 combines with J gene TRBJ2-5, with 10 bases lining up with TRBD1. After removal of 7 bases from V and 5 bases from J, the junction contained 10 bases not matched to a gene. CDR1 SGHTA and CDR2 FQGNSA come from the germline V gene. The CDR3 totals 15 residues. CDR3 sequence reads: CASIYPDRGLETQYF. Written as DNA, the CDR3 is TGTGCCAGCATATATCCCGACAGGGGGCTGGAGACCCAGTACTTC. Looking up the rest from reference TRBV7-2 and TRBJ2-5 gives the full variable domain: GAGVSQSPSNKVTEKGKDVELRCDPISGHTALYWYRQSLGQGLEFLIYFQGNSAPDKSGLPSDRFSAERTGGSVSTLTIQRTQQEDSAVYLCASIYPDRGLETQYFGPGTRLLVL.

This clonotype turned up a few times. The CDR3 region has the DNA TGTGCCAGCAGTTGGGGGGAGTGGGACTCCTACGAGCAGTACTTC. This sequence encodes CASSWGEWDSYEQYF. The V call is TRBV28, the J call TRBJ2-7, with D perhaps matching TRBD2 (6 bases). V was pared by 4 bases and J by 0 bases, with 13 bases between. CDR3 length: 15 amino acids. Per germline, CDR1 MDHEN and CDR2 SYDVKM.

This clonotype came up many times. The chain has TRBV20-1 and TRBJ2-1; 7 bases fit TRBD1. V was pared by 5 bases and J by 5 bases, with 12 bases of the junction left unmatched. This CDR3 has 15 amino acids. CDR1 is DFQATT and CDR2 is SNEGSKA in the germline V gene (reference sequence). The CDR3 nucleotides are TGCAGTGCTCGCCGACAGGGTTTAGTGGACAATGAGCAGTTCTTC. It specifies CSARRQGLVDNEQFF.

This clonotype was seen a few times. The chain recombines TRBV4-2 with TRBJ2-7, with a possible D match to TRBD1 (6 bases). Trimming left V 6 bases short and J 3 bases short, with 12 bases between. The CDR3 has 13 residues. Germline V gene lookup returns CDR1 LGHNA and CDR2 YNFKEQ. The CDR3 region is CASRSDSHYEQYF. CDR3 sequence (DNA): TGTGCCAGCAGGTCGGACAGCCACTACGAGCAGTACTTC.

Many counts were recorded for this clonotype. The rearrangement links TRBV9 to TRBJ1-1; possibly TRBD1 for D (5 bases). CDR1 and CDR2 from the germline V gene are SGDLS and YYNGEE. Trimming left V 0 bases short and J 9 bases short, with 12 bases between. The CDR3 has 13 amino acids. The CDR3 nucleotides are TGTGCCAGCAGCGTAGGCGGGGGATCGCAAGCTTTCTTT. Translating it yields CASSVGGGSQAFF.

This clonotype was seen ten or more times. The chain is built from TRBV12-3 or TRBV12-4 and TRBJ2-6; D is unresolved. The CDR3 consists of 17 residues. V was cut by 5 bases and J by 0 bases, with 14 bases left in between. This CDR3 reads CASSGPRYNSGANVLTF. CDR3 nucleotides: TGTGCCAGCAGTGGGCCACGCTATAACTCTGGGGCCAACGTCCTGACTTTC.

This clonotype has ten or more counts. CDR3 coding DNA: TGTGCCAGCAGCTTAGGTTCAGCGGGAGGGCCGCGGACCGGGGAGCTGTTTTTT. Translation: CASSLGSAGGPRTGELFF. This rearrangement joins TRBV11-3 to TRBJ2-2, with TRBD2 matching over 10 bases. The germline V gene has CDR1 SGHNT and CDR2 YENEEA. This CDR3 is 18 amino acids long. V lost 1 base to trimming and J lost 5 bases; unmatched junction nucleotides: 10.

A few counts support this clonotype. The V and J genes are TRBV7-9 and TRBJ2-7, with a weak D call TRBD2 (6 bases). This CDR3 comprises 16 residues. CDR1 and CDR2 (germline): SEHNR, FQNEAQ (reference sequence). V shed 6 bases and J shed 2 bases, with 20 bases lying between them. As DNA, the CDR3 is TGTGCCAGCAGACCTATCGCGATTAGCGGAACCTACGAGCAGTACTTC. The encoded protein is CASRPIAISGTYEQYF.

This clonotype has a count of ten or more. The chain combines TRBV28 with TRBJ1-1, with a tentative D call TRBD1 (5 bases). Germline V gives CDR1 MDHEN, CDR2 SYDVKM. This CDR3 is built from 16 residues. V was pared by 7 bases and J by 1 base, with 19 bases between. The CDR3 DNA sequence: TGTGCCAGCACTCGTTTAGGGGACGGGGAGAACACTGAAGCTTTCTTT. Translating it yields CASTRLGDGENTEAFF.

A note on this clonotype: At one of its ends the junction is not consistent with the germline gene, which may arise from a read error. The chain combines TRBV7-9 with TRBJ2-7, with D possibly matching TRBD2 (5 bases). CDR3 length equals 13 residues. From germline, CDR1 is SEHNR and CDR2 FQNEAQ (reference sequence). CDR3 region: CASSTPSSHEQYF. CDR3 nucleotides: TGTGCCAGCAGCACCCCTAGCTCCCACGAGCAGTACTTC.

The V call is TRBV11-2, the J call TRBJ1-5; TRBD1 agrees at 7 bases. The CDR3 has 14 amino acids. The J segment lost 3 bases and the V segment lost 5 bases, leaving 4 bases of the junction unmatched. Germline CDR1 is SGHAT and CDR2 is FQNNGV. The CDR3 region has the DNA TGTGCCAGCAGCCCGGAGGGGGCCAATCAGCCCCAGCATTTT. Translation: CASSPEGANQPQHF.

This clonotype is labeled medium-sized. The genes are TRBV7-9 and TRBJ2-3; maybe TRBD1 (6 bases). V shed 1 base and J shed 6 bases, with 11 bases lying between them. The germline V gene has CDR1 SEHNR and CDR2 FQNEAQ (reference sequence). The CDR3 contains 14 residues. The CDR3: CASSLEGVEDTQYF. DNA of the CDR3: TGTGCCAGCAGCTTAGAGGGGGTGGAGGATACGCAGTATTTT.

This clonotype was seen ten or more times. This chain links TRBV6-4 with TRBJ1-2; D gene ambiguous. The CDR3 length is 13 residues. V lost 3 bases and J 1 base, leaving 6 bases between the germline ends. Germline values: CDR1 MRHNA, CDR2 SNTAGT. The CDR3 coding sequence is TGTGCCAGCAGTGAGGGCAGTAACTATGGCTACACCTTC. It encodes CASSEGSNYGYTF.

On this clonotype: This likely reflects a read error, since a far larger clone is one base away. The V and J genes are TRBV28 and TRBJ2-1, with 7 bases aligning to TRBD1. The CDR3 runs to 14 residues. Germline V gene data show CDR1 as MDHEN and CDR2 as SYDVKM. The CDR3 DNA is TGTGCCAGCGGCCGGGACAGCTCTTTAGACCCAGAGTACTTC. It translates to CASGRDSSLDPEYF.

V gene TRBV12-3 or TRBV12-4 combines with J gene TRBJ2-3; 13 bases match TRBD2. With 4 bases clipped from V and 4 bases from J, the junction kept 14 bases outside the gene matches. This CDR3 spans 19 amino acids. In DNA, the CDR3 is TGTGCCAGCAGTTCGAACTTAGGGACTAGCGGGACGGGGCCAGATACGCAGTATTTT. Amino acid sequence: CASSSNLGTSGTGPDTQYF.

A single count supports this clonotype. CDR3 sequence (DNA): TGCGCCAGCAGCCCAGAGGGACAGGGATTCTATGGCTACACCTTC. It specifies CASSPEGQGFYGYTF. The chain recombines TRBV5-1 with TRBJ1-2, with 9 bases fitting TRBD1. Per germline, CDR1 SGHRS and CDR2 YFSETQ. The CDR3 runs to 15 residues. Losses at the gene ends were 4 bases for V and 4 bases for J; bases not matched to a gene: 8.

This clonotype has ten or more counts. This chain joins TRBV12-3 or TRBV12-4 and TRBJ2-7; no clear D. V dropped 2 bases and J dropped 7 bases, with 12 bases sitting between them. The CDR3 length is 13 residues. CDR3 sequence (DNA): TGTGCCAGCAGTTTACCGCCAGGTTCGGAGCAGTACTTC. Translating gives CASSLPPGSEQYF.